This T cell receptor (beta chain) is from a study of blood T cell repertoires in COVID-19 (dated by TCRdb to about 2020). With regard to the full study: Collaborator samples came from the United States, Italy and Spain and covered acute and convalescent phases of COVID-19. The prospective study material was composed of cDNA or gDNA derived from T cells, B-cell-depleted T cells, or PBMCs. The dataset comprised deeply sampled blood TCRbeta repertoires from subjects exposed to, actively infected with, or recovered from COVID-19. A freely available public database, intended as a resource for researchers studying the immune response to SARS-CoV-2, is where the repertoires were released. The samples were drawn from two sources: the first 160 participants of the ongoing ImmuneRACE study, and fewer than 1,500 subjects contributed by 6 global collaborators. Nearly every sample came with metadata listing a de-identified subject ID, COVID-19 status, age in years and sex. HLA class I and class II types, where available, came from metadata supplied by the sample provider rather than from assay-based typing. What the work shows at the level of the full study, not this receptor alone: How much clinical and demographic metadata was included differed by source and by participant, and the metadata was provided uncurated.

Collaborating institutions collected whole blood in K2EDTA tubes following their own protocols. For TCRbeta analysis, collaborators shipped samples in one of three forms: frozen whole blood, isolated PBMCs, or DNA extracted from either of those sample types. TCRbeta CDR3 regions were amplified from genomic DNA by means of the immunoSEQ Assay, a bias-controlled multiplex PCR. Per the source publication's procedure: Nucleated cell counts per sample were estimated from amplification of reference gene primers within the assay. To quantify the absolute abundance of each unique TCRbeta CDR3 rearrangement, sequence reads were collapsed and filtered. For each sample, productive Simpson clonality was calculated as the square root of Simpson's diversity index across productive rearrangements. The table was pulled from immuneACCESS by TCRdb, which kept in-frame rearrangements only. Such tables lose some clones; where checked, under half of the loss comes from unresolved V genes, and the rest has no known cause. The V and J calls and the clone size are those of that table, but D and trimming were determined from the DNA. The sample table holds approximately 330,000 clones, of which around 89% were seen once. Under 5% of the sample goes to the ten largest clones.

V loses 6 bases of germline sequence and J loses 7 bases, and the interval between the two ends is 25 bases. The CDR3 spans 18 residues, from the cysteine through the phenylalanine. The read is trimmed to its CDR3 DNA, 54 bases read in frame from base 1. The germline V gene supplies CDR1 MDHEN and CDR2 SYDVKM. Note on this clone: The specificity of this receptor is unknown. No qualities accompany the bases; no much larger clone lies one base away.

The sequence joins TRBV28 to TRBJ1-6, with TRBD1 perhaps the D gene, on 5 matching bases. The sample comprised peripheral blood. This receptor was taken from a woman aged 50 to 60 with active or convalescent COVID-19. The nucleotides are TGTGCCAGCAGCCGTAACGAGAGATGGGGCATGAGCAATTCACCCCTCCACTTT. Its protein is CASSRNERWGMSNSPLHF.